This T cell receptor beta chain was retrieved from a study of blood T cell repertoires in COVID-19. For the study at large: PBMCs, B-cell-depleted T cells, or T cells were the source of the cDNA or gDNA that made up the material.

The assay was immunoSEQ multiplex PCR, and TCRdb's table has in-frame clones only and misses some. The sample shows 70,000 to 95,000 clones, over 75% of them seen only once. The germline V gene encodes CDR1 MDHEN and CDR2 SYDVKM. V gave up 4 bases and J gave up 5 bases; unmatched junction bases: 17. This CDR3 is 17 amino acids long. This receptor was identified in a human donor in a cohort sampled during active COVID-19. The source material was peripheral blood. J is TRBJ2-7 and V is TRBV28, with 7 bases lining up with TRBD2. CDR3 loop: CASSSSGRKSVPHEQYF. CDR3 nucleotide sequence: TGTGCCAGCAGTTCCTCCGGGAGGAAGAGTGTTCCCCACGAGCAGTACTTC.